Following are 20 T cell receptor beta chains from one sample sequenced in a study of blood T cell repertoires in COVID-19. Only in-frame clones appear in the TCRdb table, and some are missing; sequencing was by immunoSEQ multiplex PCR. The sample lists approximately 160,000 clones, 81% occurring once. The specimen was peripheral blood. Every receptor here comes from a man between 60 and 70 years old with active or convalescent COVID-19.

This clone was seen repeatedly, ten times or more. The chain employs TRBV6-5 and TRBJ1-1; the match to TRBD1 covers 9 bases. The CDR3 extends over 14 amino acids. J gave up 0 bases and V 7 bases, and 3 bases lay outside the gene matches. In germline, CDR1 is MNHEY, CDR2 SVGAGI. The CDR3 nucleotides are TGTGCCAGCACTAGGACAGGGGTGAACACTGAAGCTTTCTTT. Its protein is CASTRTGVNTEAFF.

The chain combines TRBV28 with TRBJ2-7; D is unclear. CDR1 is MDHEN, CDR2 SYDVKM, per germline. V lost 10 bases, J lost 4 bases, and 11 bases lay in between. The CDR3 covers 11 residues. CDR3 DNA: TGTGCCACCAACTATCTTTACGAGCAGTACTTC. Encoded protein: CATNYLYEQYF. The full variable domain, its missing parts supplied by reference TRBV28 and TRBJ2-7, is DVKVTQSSRYLVKRTGEKVFLECVQDMDHENMFWYRQDPGLGLRLIYFSYDVKMKEKGDIPEGYSVSREKKERFSLILESASTNQTSMYLCATNYLYEQYFGPGTRLTVT.

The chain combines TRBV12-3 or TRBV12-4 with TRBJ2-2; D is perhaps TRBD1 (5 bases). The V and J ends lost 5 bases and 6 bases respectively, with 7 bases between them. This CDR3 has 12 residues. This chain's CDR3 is CASSQGSGELFF. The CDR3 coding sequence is TGTGCCAGCAGTCAGGGTTCCGGGGAGCTGTTTTTT.

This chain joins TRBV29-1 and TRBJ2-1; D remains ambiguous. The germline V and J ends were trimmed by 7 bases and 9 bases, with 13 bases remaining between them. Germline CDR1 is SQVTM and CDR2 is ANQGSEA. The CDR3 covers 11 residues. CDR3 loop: CSAGPTVEQFF. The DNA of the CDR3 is TGCAGCGCCGGCCCTACGGTTGAGCAGTTCTTC.

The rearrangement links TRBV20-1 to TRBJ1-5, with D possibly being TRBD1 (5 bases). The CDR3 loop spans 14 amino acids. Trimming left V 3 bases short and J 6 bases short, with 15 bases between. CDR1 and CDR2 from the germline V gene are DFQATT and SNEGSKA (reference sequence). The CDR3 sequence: CSASVSGSGQPQHF. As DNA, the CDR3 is TGCAGTGCTAGTGTTTCAGGGTCGGGTCAGCCCCAGCATTTT.

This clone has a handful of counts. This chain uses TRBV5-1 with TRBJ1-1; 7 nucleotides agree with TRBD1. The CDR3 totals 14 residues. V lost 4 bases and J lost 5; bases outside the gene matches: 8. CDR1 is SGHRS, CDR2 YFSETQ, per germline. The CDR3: CASSGATGQTEAFF. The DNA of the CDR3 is TGCGCCAGCAGCGGAGCGACGGGACAGACTGAAGCTTTCTTT.

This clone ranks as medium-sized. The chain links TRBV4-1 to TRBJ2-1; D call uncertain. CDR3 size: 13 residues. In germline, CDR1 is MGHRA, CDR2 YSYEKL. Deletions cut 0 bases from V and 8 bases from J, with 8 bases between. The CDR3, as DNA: TGCGCCAGCAGCCAAGAATTCTGGCATGAGCAGTTCTTC. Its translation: CASSQEFWHEQFF.

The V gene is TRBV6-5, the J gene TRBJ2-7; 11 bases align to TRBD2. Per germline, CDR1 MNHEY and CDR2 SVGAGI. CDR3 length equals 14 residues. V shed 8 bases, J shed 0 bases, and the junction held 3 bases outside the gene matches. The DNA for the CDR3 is TGTGCCAGCCTTGGGACTAGCGGCTCCTACGAGCAGTACTTC. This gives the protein CASLGTSGSYEQYF.

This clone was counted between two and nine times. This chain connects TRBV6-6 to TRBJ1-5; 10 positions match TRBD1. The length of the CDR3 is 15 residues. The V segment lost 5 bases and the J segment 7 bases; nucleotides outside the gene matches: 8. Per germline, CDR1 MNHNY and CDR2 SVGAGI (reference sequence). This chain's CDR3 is CASSPRDRGKQPQHF. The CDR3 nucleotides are TGTGCCAGCAGTCCCCGGGACAGGGGAAAGCAGCCCCAGCATTTT.

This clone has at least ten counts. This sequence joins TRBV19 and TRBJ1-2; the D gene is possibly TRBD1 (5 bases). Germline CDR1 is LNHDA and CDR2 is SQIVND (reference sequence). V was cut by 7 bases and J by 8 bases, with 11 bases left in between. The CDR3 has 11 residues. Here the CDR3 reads CASMWGGGYTF. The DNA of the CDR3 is TGTGCCAGTATGTGGGGCGGCGGCTACACCTTC.

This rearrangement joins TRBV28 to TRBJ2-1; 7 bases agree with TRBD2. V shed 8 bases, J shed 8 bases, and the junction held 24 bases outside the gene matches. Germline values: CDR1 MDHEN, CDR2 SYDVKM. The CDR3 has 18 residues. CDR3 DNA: TGTGCCAGCTCGGGACTACTGGCGGGCGGGAGAGGATTGGATGAGCAGTTCTTC. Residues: CASSGLLAGGRGLDEQFF.

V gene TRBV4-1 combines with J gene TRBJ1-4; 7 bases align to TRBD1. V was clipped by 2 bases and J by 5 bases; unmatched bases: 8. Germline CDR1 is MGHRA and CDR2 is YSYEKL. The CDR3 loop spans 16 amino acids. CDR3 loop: CASSQWQGGANEKLFF. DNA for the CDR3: TGCGCCAGCAGCCAATGGCAGGGGGGTGCCAATGAAAAACTGTTTTTT.

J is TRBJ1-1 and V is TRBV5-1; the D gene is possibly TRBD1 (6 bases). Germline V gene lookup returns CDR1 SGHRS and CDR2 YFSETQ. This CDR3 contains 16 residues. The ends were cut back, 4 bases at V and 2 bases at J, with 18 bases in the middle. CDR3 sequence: CASSLSRGGTNTEAFF. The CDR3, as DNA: TGCGCCAGCAGCCTAAGCCGGGGAGGGACAAACACTGAAGCTTTCTTT. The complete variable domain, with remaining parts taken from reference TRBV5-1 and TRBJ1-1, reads KAGVTQTPRYLIKTRGQQVTLSCSPISGHRSVSWYQQTPGQGLQFLFEYFSETQRNKGNFPGRFSGRQFSNSRSEMNVSTLELGDSALYLCASSLSRGGTNTEAFFGQGTRLTVV.

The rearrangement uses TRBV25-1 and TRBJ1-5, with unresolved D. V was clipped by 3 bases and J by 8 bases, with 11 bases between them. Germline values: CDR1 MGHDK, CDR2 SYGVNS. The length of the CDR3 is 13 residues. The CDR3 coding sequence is TGTGCCAGCAGTGAGGGCCCGAGAGAGCCCCAGCATTTT. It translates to CASSEGPREPQHF.

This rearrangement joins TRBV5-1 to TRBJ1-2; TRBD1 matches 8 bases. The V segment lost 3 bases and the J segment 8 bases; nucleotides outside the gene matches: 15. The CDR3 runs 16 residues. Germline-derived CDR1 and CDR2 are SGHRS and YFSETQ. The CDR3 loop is CASSSQPGQERGGYTF. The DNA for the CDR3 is TGCGCCAGCAGCTCACAGCCGGGACAGGAACGAGGAGGCTACACCTTC.

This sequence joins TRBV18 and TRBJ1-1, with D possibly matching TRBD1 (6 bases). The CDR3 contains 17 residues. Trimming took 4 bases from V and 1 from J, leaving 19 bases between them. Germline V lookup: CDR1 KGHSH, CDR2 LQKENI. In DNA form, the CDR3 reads TGTGCCAGCTCACTCCAAGTCGCGGCAGGGGCGAACACTGAAGCTTTCTTT. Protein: CASSLQVAAGANTEAFF.

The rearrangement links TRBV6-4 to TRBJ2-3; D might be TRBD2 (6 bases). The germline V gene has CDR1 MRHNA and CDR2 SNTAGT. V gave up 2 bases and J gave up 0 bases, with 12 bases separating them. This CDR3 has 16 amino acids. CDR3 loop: CASSDDGGGSTDTQYF. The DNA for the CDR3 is TGTGCCAGCAGTGACGACGGGGGTGGTAGCACAGATACGCAGTATTTT.

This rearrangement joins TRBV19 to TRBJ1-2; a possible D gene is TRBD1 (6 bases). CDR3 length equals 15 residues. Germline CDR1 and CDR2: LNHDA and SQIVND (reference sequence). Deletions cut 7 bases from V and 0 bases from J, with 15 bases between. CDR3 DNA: TGTGCCAGTAAACAACAGGGCGGCCCTAACTATGGCTACACCTTC. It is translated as CASKQQGGPNYGYTF.

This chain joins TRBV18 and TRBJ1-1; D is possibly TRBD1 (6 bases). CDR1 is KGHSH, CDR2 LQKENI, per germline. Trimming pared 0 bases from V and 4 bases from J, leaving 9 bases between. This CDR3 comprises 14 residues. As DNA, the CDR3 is TGTGCCAGCTCACCACCGGGAGGGGGCACTGAAGCTTTCTTT. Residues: CASSPPGGGTEAFF.

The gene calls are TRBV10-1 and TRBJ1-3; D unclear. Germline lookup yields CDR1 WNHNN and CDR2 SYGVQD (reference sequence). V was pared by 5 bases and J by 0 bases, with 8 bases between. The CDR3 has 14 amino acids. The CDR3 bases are TGCGCCAGCAGTCCGTCTACCTCTGGAAACACCATATATTTT. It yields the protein CASSPSTSGNTIYF.